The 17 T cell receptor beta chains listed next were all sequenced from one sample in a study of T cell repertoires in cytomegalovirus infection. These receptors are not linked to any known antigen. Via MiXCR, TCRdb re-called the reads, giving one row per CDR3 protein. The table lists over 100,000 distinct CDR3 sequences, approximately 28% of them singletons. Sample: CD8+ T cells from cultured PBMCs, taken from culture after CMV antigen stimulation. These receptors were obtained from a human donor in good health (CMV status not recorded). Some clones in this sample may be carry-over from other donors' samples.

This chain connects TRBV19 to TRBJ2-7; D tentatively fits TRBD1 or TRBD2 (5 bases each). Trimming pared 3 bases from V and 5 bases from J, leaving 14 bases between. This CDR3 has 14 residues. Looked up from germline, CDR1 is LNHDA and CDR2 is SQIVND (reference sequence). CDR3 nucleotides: TGTGCCAGTAGTATTACTCTCCTGGGGGACGAGCAGTACTTC. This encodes CASSITLLGDEQYF.

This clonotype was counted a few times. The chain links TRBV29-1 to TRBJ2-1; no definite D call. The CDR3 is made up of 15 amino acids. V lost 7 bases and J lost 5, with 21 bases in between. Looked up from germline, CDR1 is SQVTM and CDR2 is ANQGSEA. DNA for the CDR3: TGCAGCGCTGTTAGAGCCAACGGTGGCAACAATGAGCAGTTCTTC. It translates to CSAVRANGGNNEQFF.

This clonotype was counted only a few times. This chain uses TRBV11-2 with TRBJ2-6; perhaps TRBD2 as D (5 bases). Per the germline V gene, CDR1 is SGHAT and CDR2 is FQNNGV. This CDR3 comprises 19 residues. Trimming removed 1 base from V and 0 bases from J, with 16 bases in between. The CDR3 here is CASSLVSGYLSSGANVLTF. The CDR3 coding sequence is TGTGCCAGCAGCTTAGTGTCGGGGTACCTCTCCTCTGGGGCCAACGTCCTGACTTTC.

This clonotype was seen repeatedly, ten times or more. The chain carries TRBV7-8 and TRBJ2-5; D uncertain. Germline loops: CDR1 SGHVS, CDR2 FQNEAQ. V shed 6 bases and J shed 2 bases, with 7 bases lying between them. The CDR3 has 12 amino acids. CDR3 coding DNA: TGTGCCAGCAGTACCGAACAAGAGACCCAGTACTTC. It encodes CASSTEQETQYF.

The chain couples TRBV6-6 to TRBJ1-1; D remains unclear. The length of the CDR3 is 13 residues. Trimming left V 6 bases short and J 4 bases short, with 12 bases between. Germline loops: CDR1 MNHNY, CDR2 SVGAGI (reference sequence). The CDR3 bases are TGTGCCAGCAGCCGCGCCGCGAGCACTGAAGCTTTCTTT. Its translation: CASSRAASTEAFF.

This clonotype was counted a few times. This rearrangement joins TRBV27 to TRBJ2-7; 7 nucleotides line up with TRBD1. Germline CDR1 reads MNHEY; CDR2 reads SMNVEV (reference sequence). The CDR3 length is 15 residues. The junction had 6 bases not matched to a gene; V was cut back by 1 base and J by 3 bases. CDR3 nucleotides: TGTGCCAGCAGTTTATTTTGGCAGGGGGTCTACGAGCAGTACTTC. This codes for CASSLFWQGVYEQYF.

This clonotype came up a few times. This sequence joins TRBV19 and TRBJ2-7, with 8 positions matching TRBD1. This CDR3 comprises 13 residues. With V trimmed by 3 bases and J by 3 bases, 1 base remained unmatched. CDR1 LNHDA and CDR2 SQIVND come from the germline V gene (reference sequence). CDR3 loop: CASSMDRDYEQYF. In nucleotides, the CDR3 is TGTGCCAGTAGTATGGACAGGGACTACGAGCAGTACTTC.

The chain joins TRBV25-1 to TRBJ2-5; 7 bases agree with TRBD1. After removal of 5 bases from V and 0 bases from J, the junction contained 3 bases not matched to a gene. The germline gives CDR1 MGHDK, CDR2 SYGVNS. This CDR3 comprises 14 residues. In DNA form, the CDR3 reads TGTGCCAGCAGTTTGGGACAGTACCAAGAGACCCAGTACTTC. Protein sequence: CASSLGQYQETQYF.

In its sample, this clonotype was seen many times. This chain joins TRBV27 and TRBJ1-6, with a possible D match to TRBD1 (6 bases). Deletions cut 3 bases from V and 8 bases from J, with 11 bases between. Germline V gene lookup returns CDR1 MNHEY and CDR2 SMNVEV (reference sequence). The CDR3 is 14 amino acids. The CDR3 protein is CASSFGGQYSPLHF. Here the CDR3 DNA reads TGTGCCAGCAGTTTTGGGGGACAATATTCACCCCTCCACTTT.

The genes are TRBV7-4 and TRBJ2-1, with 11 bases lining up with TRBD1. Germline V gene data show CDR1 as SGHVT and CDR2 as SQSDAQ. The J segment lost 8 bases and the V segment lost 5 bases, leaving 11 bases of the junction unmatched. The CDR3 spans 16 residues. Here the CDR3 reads CASSPTGDRGGDEQFF. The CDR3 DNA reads TGTGCCAGCAGCCCCACCGGGGACAGGGGGGGTGATGAGCAGTTCTTC.

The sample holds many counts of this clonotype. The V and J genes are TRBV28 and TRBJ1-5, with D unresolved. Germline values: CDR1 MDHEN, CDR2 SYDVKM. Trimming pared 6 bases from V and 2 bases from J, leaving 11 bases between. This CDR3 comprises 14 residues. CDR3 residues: CASSRGGRNQPQHF. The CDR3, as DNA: TGTGCCAGCAGCCGCGGAGGGCGCAATCAGCCCCAGCATTTT. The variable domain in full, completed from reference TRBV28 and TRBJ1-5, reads DVKVTQSSRYLVKRTGEKVFLECVQDMDHENMFWYRQDPGLGLRLIYFSYDVKMKEKGDIPEGYSVSREKKERFSLILESASTNQTSMYLCASSRGGRNQPQHFGDGTRLSIL.

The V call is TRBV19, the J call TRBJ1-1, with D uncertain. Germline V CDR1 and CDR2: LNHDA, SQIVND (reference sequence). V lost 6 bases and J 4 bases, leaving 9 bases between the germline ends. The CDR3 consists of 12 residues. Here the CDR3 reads CASSGPGTEAFF. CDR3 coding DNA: TGTGCCAGTAGCGGACCGGGCACTGAAGCTTTCTTT.

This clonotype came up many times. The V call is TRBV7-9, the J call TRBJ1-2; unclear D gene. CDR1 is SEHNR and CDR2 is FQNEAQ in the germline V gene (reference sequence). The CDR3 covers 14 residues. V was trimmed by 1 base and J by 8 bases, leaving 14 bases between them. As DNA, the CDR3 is TGTGCCAGCAGCTTAGGACAAGCCGTATGGGGCTACACCTTC. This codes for CASSLGQAVWGYTF.

CDR3 residues: CASSLAVADPNNEQFF. CDR3 DNA sequence: TGCGCCAGCAGCTTGGCCGTCGCAGATCCCAACAATGAGCAGTTCTTC. The chain has TRBV5-1 and TRBJ2-1; D uncertain. From germline, CDR1 is SGHRS and CDR2 YFSETQ. CDR3 length equals 16 residues. Deletions cut 0 bases from V and 5 bases from J, with 15 bases between. Based on the CDR3 plus reference TRBV5-1 and TRBJ2-1, the full variable domain is KAGVTQTPRYLIKTRGQQVTLSCSPISGHRSVSWYQQTPGQGLQFLFEYFSETQRNKGNFPGRFSGRQFSNSRSEMNVSTLELGDSALYLCASSLAVADPNNEQFFGPGTRLTVL.

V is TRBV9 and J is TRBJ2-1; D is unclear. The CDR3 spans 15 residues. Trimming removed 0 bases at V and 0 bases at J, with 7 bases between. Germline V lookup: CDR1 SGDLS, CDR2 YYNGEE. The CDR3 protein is CASSVVHSSYNEQFF. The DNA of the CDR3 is TGTGCCAGCAGCGTAGTCCACAGCTCCTACAATGAGCAGTTCTTC.

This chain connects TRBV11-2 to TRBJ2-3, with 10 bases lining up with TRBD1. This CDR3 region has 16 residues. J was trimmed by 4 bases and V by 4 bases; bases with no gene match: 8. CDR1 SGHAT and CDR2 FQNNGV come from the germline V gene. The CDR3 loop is CASSWGSGQGPDTQYF. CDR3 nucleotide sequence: TGTGCCAGCAGCTGGGGGTCGGGACAGGGGCCAGATACGCAGTATTTT. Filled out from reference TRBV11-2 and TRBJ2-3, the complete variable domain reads EAGVAQSPRYKIIEKRQSVAFWCNPISGHATLYWYQQILGQGPKLLIQFQNNGVVDDSQLPKDRFSAERLKGVDSTLKIQPAKLEDSAVYLCASSWGSGQGPDTQYFGPGTRLTVL.

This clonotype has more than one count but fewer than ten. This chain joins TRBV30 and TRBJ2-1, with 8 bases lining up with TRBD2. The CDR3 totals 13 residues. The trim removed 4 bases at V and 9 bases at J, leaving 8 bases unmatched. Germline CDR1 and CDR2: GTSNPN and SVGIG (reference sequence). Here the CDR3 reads CAWTGGLSAEQFF. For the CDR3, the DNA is TGTGCCTGGACGGGGGGGCTTAGCGCTGAGCAGTTCTTC.